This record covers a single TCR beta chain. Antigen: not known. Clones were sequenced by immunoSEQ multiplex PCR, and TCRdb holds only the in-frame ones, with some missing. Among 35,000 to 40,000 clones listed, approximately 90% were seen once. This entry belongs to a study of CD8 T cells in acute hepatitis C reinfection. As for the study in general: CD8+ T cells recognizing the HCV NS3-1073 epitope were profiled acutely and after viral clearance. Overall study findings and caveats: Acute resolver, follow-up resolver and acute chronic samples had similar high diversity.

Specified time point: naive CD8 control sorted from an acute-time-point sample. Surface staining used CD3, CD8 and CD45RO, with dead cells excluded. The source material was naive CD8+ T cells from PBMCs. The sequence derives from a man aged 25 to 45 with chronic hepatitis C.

In DNA, the CDR3 is TGTGCCAGCAGTTTTGGAGGAAACACCATATATTTT. It is translated as CASSFGGNTIYF. The chain uses TRBV25-1 and TRBJ1-3; D remains ambiguous. V was pared by 5 bases and J by 4 bases, with 6 bases between. The CDR3 contains 12 residues. CDR1 and CDR2 from the germline V gene are MGHDK and SYGVNS.